The rows below give T cell receptor beta chains drawn from one sample of a study of shared clonotypes between healthy human individuals. Data came from immunoSEQ multiplex PCR; TCRdb stores just in-frame clones and leaves some out. The data show approximately 440,000 clones, 70% to 80% seen once. Sequencing input: PBMCs. The receptors were gathered from a woman in her forties in good health. Some clones in this sample may be carry-over from other donors' samples. Each CDR3 is given with its conserved first and last residue. A D gene is named only where the DNA matches it firmly. Where a row states a size, it is once, few, many or the class of an expanded clone; other rows omit it.

clone size	CDR3 length	D gene	V gene	J gene	CDR3 DNA	CDR3 protein
few	13	-	TRBV18	TRBJ2-1	TGTGCCAGCTCACCGCTCTTTAACAATGAGCAGTTCTTC	CASSPLFNNEQFF
-	16	-	TRBV5-1	TRBJ2-3	TGCGCCAGCAGCTTGCAAGGGACACCTAGCACAGATACGCAGTATTTT	CASSLQGTPSTDTQYF
-	14	TRBD1	TRBV5-1	TRBJ2-7	TGCGCCAGCAGCCCGACAGGGGGGGGGTACGAGCAGTACTTC	CASSPTGGGYEQYF
-	16	TRBD2	TRBV15	TRBJ2-7	TGTGCCACCAGCAGGGCCGGGACTAGCGCCTCCTACGAGCAGTACTTC	CATSRAGTSASYEQYF
-	13	-	TRBV5-4	TRBJ2-1	TGTGCCAGCAGTTTTGGGATCCCCAATGAGCAGTTCTTC	CASSFGIPNEQFF
once	15	-	TRBV6-1	TRBJ2-7	TGTGCCAGCAGTGAAGGTGGGGGTCTTGCCTACGAGCAGTACTTC	CASSEGGGLAYEQYF
few	12	-	TRBV27	TRBJ2-3	TGTGCCAGCAGTATAGGGGGAGGTACGCAGTATTTT	CASSIGGGTQYF
-	14	-	TRBV5-6	TRBJ1-2	TGTGCCAGCAGCTTGAGCACGTATAACTATGGCTACACCTTC	CASSLSTYNYGYTF
-	14	-	TRBV6-6	TRBJ2-7	TGTGCCAGCAGCAATACGGTGGCGGTCTACGAGCAGTACTTC	CASSNTVAVYEQYF
-	14	-	TRBV5-1	TRBJ2-1	TGCGCCAGCAGCTTGGCCTCAGGATACAATGAGCAGTTCTTC	CASSLASGYNEQFF
-	15	TRBD1	TRBV18	TRBJ2-5	TGTGCCAGCTCACCACCGGGACAGGGACAAGAGACCCAGTACTTC	CASSPPGQGQETQYF
-	18	-	TRBV19	TRBJ2-1	TGTGCCAGTAGTATAAGCTCAACAGGTTGGGGGAGTCGGAATGAGCAGTTCTTC	CASSISSTGWGSRNEQFF
-	15	-	TRBV6-1	TRBJ2-5	TGTGCCAGCAACCGGGGGCGTCGTGGCCAAGAGACCCAGTACTTC	CASNRGRRGQETQYF
-	15	TRBD1	TRBV9	TRBJ2-7	TGTGCCAGCAGCCCCACTCCAAGGGGGCGCCGCGAGCAGTACTTC	CASSPTPRGRREQYF
-	11	-	TRBV30	TRBJ1-2	TGTGCCTACGGGACCCCTGCTGGCTACACCTTC	CAYGTPAGYTF
-	11	-	TRBV20-1	TRBJ2-5	TGCAGTGCTGCCCGAGTTGAGACCCAGTACTTC	CSAARVETQYF
-	15	-	TRBV6-4	TRBJ2-1	TGTGCCAGCAGCCCCGGGGCGGGTTCGGGAGATGAGCAGTTCTTC	CASSPGAGSGDEQFF
-	16	-	TRBV4-2	TRBJ2-1	TGTGCCAGCAGCCAAGATATAGGGGTCCTCTACAATGAGCAGTTCTTC	CASSQDIGVLYNEQFF
-	14	-	TRBV5-6	TRBJ2-3	TGTGCCAGTAGGGAAGGCGGGAGCACAGATACGCAGTATTTT	CASREGGSTDTQYF
-	15	-	TRBV10-3	TRBJ2-1	TGTGCCATCAGTGGTTACGGGAGCTCCTACAATGAGCAGTTCTTC	CAISGYGSSYNEQFF
-	17	TRBD1	TRBV11-2	TRBJ1-5	TGTGCCAGCAGCTTAGGGGTAGGGGGCATCAGCAATCAGCCCCAGCATTTT	CASSLGVGGISNQPQHF
-	14	-	TRBV2	TRBJ1-1	TGTGCCAGCGGACTTGGGGGCATGAACACTGAAGCTTTCTTT	CASGLGGMNTEAFF
-	14	TRBD2	TRBV27	TRBJ2-5	TGTGCCAGCAGTCGGACTAGCGGGATAGAGACCCAGTACTTC	CASSRTSGIETQYF
-	16	-	TRBV7-8	TRBJ2-7	TGTGCCAGCAGCAACCGGGGGGCAGGGTCAGCCTACGAGCAGTACTTC	CASSNRGAGSAYEQYF
-	16	TRBD1	TRBV28	TRBJ1-1	TGTGCCAGCAGTTTATTCAGGGGGGGAGGTGGCACTGAAGCTTTCTTT	CASSLFRGGGGTEAFF
-	14	-	TRBV6-6	TRBJ2-5	TGTGCCAGCAGTTACTCCGGGGGACAAGAGACCCAGTACTTC	CASSYSGGQETQYF
-	14	TRBD2	TRBV7-9	TRBJ2-3	TGTGCCAGCAGGATAGCGGGAAGAGGAGATACGCAGTATTTT	CASRIAGRGDTQYF